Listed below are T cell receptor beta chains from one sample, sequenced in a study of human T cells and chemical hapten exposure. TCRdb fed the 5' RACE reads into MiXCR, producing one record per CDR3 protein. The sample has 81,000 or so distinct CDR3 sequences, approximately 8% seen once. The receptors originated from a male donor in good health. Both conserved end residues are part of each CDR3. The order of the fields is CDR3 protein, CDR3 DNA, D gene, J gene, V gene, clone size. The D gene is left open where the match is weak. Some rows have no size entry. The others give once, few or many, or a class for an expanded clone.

CDR3: CASSLYREIGEAFF
DNA: TGTGCCAGCAGTTTATACAGGGAGATAGGTGAAGCTTTCTTT
D: NA
J: TRBJ1-1
V: TRBV27
size: few

CDR3: CASSIGQAPQYF
DNA: TGTGCCAGCAGCATTGGACAGGCCCCGCAGTATTTT
D: TRBD1
J: TRBJ2-3
V: TRBV7-2
size: few

CDR3: CASSETDSGANVLTF
DNA: TGTGCCAGCAGTGAGACAGACTCTGGGGCCAACGTCCTGACTTTC
D: NA
J: TRBJ2-6
V: TRBV6-5
size: NA

CDR3: CASSESWGQGIYEQYF
DNA: TGTGCCAGCAGTGAATCTTGGGGACAGGGGATTTACGAGCAGTACTTC
D: TRBD1
J: TRBJ2-7
V: TRBV25-1
size: many

CDR3: CASTYSGSGANEQFF
DNA: TGTGCCAGCACTTATAGCGGGAGTGGTGCCAATGAGCAGTTCTTC
D: TRBD2
J: TRBJ2-1
V: TRBV12-3/TRBV12-4
size: many

CDR3: CASSRDSGPSGYTF
DNA: TGTGCCAGCAGTCGCGACAGTGGTCCCTCTGGCTACACCTTC
D: NA
J: TRBJ1-2
V: TRBV6-2/TRBV6-3
size: NA

CDR3: CASSLFPSGGYEQYF
DNA: TGTGCCAGCAGCTTATTCCCGAGCGGGGGTTACGAGCAGTACTTC
D: TRBD2
J: TRBJ2-7
V: TRBV7-2
size: NA

CDR3: CASKDSRVIMNTEAFF
DNA: TGTGCCAGCAAGGACAGTCGGGTCATCATGAACACTGAAGCTTTCTTT
D: NA
J: TRBJ1-1
V: TRBV6-1
size: few

CDR3: CASLGTSGGPDTQYF
DNA: TGTGCCAGCCTCGGGACTAGCGGGGGACCAGATACGCAGTATTTT
D: TRBD2
J: TRBJ2-3
V: TRBV6-1
size: many

CDR3: CASSWWDREETQYF
DNA: TGTGCCAGCAGCTGGTGGGACAGGGAAGAGACCCAGTACTTC
D: TRBD1
J: TRBJ2-5
V: TRBV7-9
size: many

CDR3: CASSPYPGADTGELFF
DNA: TGTGCCAGCAGCCCATATCCAGGGGCGGACACCGGGGAGCTGTTTTTT
D: NA
J: TRBJ2-2
V: TRBV3-1
size: few

CDR3: CASSRQVQETQYF
DNA: TGTGCCAGCAGTCGACAGGTCCAAGAGACCCAGTACTTC
D: NA
J: TRBJ2-5
V: TRBV5-6
size: many

CDR3: CASSQGEDTNYGYTF
DNA: TGCGCCAGCAGCCAAGGGGAGGACACGAACTATGGCTACACCTTC
D: NA
J: TRBJ1-2
V: TRBV4-3
size: few

CDR3: CSARIQGGNTEAFF
DNA: TGCAGTGCTAGAATACAGGGCGGGAACACTGAAGCTTTCTTT
D: NA
J: TRBJ1-1
V: TRBV20-1
size: few

CDR3: CSASGTLLTTDTQYF
DNA: TGCAGTGCTAGCGGGACGTTGCTCACCACAGATACGCAGTATTTT
D: NA
J: TRBJ2-3
V: TRBV20-1
size: NA